The T cell receptor (beta chain) described here comes from a study of molecular identifiers for immune sequencing clone quantification. Study-wide findings and caveats: Whereas naive cells kept under 1% of molecules in clones above 20 RNA copies, such clones held over 99% in effectors.

Bulk libraries came from a prior protocol with listed TCR primers. TCRdb reprocessed the PCR reads with MiXCR, giving one entry per CDR3 protein. The table shows some 65,000 distinct CDR3 sequences, with approximately 17% occurring only once. This clonotype was seen many times. Its antigen is still unknown. The V gene's germline CDR1 is DFQATT and CDR2 SNEGSKA (reference sequence). There are 15 residues in the CDR3. The junction had 7 bases not matched to a gene; V was cut back by 3 bases and J by 4 bases. This chain joins TRBV20-1 and TRBJ2-7, with TRBD2 identical over 12 bases. Sequenced: naive CD8+ T cells from blood, with Jurkat cell RNA spiked in. The subset denotes: FACS-sorted CD8+CD4-CCR7+CD45RA+ naive T cells. The receptor comes from a human donor in good health. Some libraries in this study had Jurkat cell RNA spiked in. The CDR3 DNA follows: TGCAGTGCTAGGGGCTATCTAGCGGGAGGGTACGAGCAGTACTTC. Protein product: CSARGYLAGGYEQYF.